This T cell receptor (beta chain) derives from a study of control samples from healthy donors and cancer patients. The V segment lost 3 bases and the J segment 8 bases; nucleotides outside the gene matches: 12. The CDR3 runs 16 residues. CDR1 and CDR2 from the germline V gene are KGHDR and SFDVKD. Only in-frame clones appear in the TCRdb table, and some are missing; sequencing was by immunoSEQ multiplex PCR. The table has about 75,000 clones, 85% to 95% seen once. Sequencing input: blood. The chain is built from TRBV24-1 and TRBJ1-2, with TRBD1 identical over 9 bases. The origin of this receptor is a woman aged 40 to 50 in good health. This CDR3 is CATSDPRDRASRGYTF. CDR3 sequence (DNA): TGTGCCACCAGTGATCCCCGGGACAGGGCATCGAGGGGCTACACCTTC.